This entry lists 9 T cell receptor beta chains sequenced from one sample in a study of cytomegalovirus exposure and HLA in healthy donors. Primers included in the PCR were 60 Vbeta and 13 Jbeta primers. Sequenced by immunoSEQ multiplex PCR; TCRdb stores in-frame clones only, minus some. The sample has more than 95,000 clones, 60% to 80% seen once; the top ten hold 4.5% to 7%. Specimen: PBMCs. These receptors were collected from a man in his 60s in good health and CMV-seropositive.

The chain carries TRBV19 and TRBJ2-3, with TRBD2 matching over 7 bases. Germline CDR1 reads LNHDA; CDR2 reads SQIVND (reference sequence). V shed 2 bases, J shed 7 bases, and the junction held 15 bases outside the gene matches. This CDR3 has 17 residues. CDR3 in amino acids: CASSITRTRRLHHTQYF. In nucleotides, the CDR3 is TGTGCCAGTAGTATAACCCGGACTAGGAGGCTACATCATACGCAGTATTTT.

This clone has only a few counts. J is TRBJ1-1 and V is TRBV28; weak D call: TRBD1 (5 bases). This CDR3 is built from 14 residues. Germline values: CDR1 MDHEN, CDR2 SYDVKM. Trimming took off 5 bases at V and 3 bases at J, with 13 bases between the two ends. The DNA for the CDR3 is TGTGCCAGCAGTGAAGAGAAGGGGTACACTGAAGCTTTCTTT. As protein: CASSEEKGYTEAFF.

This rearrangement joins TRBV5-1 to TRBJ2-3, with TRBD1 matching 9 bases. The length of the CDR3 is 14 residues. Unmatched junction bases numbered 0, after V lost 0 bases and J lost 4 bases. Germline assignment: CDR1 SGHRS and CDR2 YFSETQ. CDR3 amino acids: CASSLGQGADTQYF. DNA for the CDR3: TGCGCCAGCAGCTTGGGACAGGGGGCAGATACGCAGTATTTT.

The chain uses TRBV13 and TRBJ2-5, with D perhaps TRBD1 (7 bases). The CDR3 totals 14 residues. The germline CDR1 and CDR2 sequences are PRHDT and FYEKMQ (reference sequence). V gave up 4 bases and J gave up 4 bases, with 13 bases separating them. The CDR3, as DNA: TGTGCCAGCAGCTCCCACAGGGGAGGAGAGACCCAGTACTTC. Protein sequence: CASSSHRGGETQYF.

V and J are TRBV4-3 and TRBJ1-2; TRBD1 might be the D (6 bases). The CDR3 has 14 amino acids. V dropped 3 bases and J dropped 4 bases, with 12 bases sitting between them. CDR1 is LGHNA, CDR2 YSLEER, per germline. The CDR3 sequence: CASSQPGQIYGYTF. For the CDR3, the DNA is TGCGCCAGCAGCCAGCCAGGACAGATCTATGGCTACACCTTC.

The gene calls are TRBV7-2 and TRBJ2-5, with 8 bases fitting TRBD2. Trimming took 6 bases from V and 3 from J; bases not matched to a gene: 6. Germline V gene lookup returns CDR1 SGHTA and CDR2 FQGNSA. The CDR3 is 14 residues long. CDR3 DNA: TGTGCCAGCAGTAGTAGGCGGGGGGAAGAGACCCAGTACTTC. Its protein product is CASSSRRGEETQYF.

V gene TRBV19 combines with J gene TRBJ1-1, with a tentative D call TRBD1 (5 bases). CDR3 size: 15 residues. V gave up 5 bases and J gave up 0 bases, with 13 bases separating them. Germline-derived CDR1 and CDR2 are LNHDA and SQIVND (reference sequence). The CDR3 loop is CASSPQTAMNTEAFF. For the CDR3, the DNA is TGTGCCAGTAGTCCTCAGACAGCCATGAACACTGAAGCTTTCTTT.

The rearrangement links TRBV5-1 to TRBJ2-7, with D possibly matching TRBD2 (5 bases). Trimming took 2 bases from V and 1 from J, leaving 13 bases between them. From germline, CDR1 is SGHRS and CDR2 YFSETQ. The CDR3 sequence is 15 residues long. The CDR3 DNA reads TGCGCCAGCAGCTTCGCGGAGGCTTTATCCTACGAGCAGTACTTC. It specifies CASSFAEALSYEQYF.

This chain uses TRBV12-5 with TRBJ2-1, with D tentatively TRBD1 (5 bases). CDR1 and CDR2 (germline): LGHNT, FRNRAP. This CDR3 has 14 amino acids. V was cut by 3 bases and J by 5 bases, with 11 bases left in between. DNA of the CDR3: TGTGCTAGTGGTTTATTGGGGCTTAACAATGAGCAGTTCTTC. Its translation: CASGLLGLNNEQFF. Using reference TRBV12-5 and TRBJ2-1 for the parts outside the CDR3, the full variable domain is DARVTQTPRHKVTEMGQEVTMRCQPILGHNTVFWYRQTMMQGLELLAYFRNRAPLDDSGMPKDRFSAEMPDATLATLKIQPSEPRDSAVYFCASGLLGLNNEQFFGPGTRLTVL.